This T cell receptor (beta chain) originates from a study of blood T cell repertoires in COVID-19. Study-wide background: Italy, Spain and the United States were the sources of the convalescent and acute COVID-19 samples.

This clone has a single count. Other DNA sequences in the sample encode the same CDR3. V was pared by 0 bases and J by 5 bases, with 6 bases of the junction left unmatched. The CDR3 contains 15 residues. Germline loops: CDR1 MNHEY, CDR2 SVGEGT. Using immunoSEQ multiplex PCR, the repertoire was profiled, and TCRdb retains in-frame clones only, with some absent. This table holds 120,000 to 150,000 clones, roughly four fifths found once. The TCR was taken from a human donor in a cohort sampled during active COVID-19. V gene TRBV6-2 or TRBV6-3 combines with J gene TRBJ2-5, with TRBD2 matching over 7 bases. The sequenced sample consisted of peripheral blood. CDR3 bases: TGTGCCAGCAGTTACTCCCTCGCGGGAGCGGAGACCCAGTACTTC. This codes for CASSYSLAGAETQYF.